The clone carrying this T cell receptor (beta chain) has ten or more counts. The antigen is not known. The record originates from a study of T-cell reconstitution after alpha-beta-depleted transplantation in children. Preparation of the TCRbeta library was carried out with unique molecular identifiers. TCRdb processed the PCR reads anew with MiXCR; each CDR3 protein has one entry. Of 700,000 to 850,000 distinct CDR3 sequences in the sample, roughly 15% are singletons; the top ten hold 5%. V was cut by 4 bases and J by 0 bases, with 11 bases left in between. This CDR3 comprises 14 residues. In germline, CDR1 is SGHRS, CDR2 YFSETQ. Broader study findings: Hyperexpanded clones declined; after one year, newly produced T cells mostly supplied diversity. Reportedly, roughly two months post-transplant, alpha-beta T cells arose from several hundred expanded graft clones. Several patients had high TCRbeta diversity at day 60; it came from surviving recipient T cells and thymic progenitors.

The chain couples TRBV5-1 to TRBJ2-7; a weak D match, TRBD1 (6 bases). This sequence originates from a male patient younger than 18 who had a stem cell transplant for acute lymphoblastic leukemia, so the T cells may come from the graft donor. Specimen: PBMCs, mostly from graft donor cells, collected 360 days after TCRalphabeta/CD19-depleted stem cell transplant. CDR3 protein: CASSRTRGSYEQYF. The CDR3 DNA follows: TGCGCCAGCAGCAGGACCAGGGGCTCCTACGAGCAGTACTTC.